The clone carrying this T cell receptor beta chain was recorded only once. The data are from a study of blood T cell repertoires in COVID-19. Background on the study: Spain, Italy and the United States supplied samples that represented acute and convalescent COVID-19.

CDR1 LGHNT and CDR2 FRNRAP come from the germline V gene. The V and J ends lost 6 bases and 0 bases, in that order; junction bases with no gene match: 11. This CDR3 has 17 residues. Authors' analysis steps: Estimates of nucleated cell counts were drawn from the amplification of reference gene primers. Assay used: immunoSEQ multiplex PCR; TCRdb lists only in-frame clones, some missing. That table is the source of V, J and clone size, and D and trimming were worked out from the DNA. This repertoire shows more than 100,000 clones, about 90% found once; its top ten account for around 4%. Patients in Seattle were enrolled during active infection, then followed longitudinally.

The chain joins TRBV12-5 to TRBJ1-5; 7 nucleotides match TRBD1. The source is a woman aged 55-70 years with COVID-19, enrolled during active disease. The sequencing sample was made of peripheral blood. Here the CDR3 reads CASGIVEGAVSNQPQHF. In DNA, the CDR3 is TGTGCTAGTGGCATCGTCGAGGGGGCAGTTAGCAATCAGCCCCAGCATTTT.